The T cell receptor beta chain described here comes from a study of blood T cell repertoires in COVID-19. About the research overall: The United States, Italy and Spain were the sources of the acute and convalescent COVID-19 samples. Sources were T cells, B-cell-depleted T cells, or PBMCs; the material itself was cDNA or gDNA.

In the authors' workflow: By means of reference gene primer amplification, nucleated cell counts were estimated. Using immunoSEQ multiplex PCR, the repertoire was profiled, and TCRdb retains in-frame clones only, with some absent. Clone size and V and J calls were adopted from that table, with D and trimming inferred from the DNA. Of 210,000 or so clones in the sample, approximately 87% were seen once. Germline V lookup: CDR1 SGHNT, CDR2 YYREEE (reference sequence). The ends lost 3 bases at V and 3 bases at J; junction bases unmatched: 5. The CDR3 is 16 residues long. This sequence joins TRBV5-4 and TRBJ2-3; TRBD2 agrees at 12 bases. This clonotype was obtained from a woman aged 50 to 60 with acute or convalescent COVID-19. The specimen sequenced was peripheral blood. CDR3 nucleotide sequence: TGTGCCAGCAGCTGGACGGGACTAGCGGGTACAGATACGCAGTATTTT. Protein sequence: CASSWTGLAGTDTQYF.